The source of this T cell receptor beta chain is a study of CD8 T cells in ankylosing spondylitis. Whole-study results and caveats: Some of these motif variants have turned up before, in reports on reactive arthritis synovial fluid and blood. In ankylosing spondylitis blood, a motif of roughly eight highly homologous TCR beta variants appeared characteristic. Disease-associated clones were CD8+ and fairly uncommon in peripheral blood.

Many counts were recorded for this clonotype. Its antigen is undetermined. TCRdb independently ran MiXCR on the 5' RACE reads; one entry per CDR3 protein. The repertoire holds more than 400,000 distinct CDR3 sequences, with about 5% as singletons. V dropped 6 bases and J dropped 1; count of bases not matched to a gene: 1. This CDR3 is built from 13 residues. Germline V gives CDR1 MRHNA, CDR2 SNTAGT. Specimen: blood, either unsorted or a sorted T cell fraction (not recorded which). The source is a male donor with ankylosing spondylitis. The chain combines TRBV6-4 with TRBJ1-1; 8 bases are a match to TRBD1. CDR3 in amino acids: CASRGTGNTEAFF. The DNA for the CDR3 is TGTGCCAGCAGAGGGACAGGGAACACTGAAGCTTTCTTT.